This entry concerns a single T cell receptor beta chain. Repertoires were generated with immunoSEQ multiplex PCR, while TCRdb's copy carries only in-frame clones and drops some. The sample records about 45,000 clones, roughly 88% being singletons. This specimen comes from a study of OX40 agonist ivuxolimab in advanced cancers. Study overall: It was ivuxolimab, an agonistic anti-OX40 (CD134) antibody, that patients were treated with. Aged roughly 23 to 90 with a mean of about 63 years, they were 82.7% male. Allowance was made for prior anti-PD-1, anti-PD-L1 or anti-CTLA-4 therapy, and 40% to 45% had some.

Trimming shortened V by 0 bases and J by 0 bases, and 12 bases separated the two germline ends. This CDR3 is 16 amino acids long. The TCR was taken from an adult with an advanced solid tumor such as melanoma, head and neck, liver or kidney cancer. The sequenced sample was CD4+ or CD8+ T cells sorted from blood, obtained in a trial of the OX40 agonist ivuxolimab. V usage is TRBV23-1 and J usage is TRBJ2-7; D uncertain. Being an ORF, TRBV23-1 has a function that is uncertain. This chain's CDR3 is CASSQSRANTSYEQYF. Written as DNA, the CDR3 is TGCGCCAGCAGTCAATCACGAGCGAACACCTCCTACGAGCAGTACTTC.